Sequencing of this T cell receptor beta chain was carried out in a study of OX40 agonist ivuxolimab in advanced cancers. Study-wide findings and caveats: Blood T cells, both CD4+ and CD8+, expanded clonally by week 6 at 0.1 to 3.0 mg/kg.

A word on this clone: Antigen specificity is unknown.

Repertoires were generated with immunoSEQ multiplex PCR, while TCRdb's copy carries only in-frame clones and drops some. The sample yields about 44,000 clones, 75% to 90% seen once. This sequence originates from an adult with an advanced solid tumor such as melanoma, head and neck, liver or kidney cancer. This material consisted of CD4+ or CD8+ T cells sorted from blood, taken in a trial of the OX40 agonist ivuxolimab.

The CDR3 sequence: CASSEYSTGVGEKLFF. Written as DNA, the CDR3 is TGTGCCAGCAGTGAATACTCTACAGGGGTAGGGGAAAAACTGTTTTTT. The V and J genes are TRBV6-1 and TRBJ1-4; 7 bases match TRBD1. Trimming at V came to 2 bases and at J to 8 bases, leaving 11 bases not matched to a gene. Germline V CDR1 and CDR2: MNHNS, SASEGT. The CDR3 has 16 residues.